Shown below are 9 T cell receptor beta chains from a single sample sequenced in a study of T-cell reconstitution after alpha-beta-depleted transplantation in children. Unique molecular identifiers were built into the TCRbeta library. One entry per CDR3 protein results from TCRdb running MiXCR on the PCR reads. The repertoire holds around 700,000 distinct CDR3 sequences, with around 13% as singletons. The sequences come from PBMCs, collected before TCRalphabeta/CD19-depleted stem cell transplant. These TCRs come from a girl aged 2 to 9 with congenital amegakaryocytic thrombocytopenia, due to receive a stem cell transplant.

This clonotype was recorded at least ten times. CDR3 loop: CASSESGLAVEQYF. CDR3 in DNA: TGTGCCAGCAGCGAGTCAGGACTAGCGGTCGAGCAGTACTTC. The chain carries TRBV4-2 and TRBJ2-7, with 10 bases that match TRBD2. CDR3 length: 14 residues. With 5 bases clipped from V and 6 bases from J, the junction kept 7 bases outside the gene matches. Germline CDR1 LGHNA, CDR2 YNFKEQ.

As for this clonotype: A much more abundant neighbour one base away suggests this may be a read error. The J gene is TRBJ1-4, the V gene TRBV15; D remains ambiguous. This CDR3 spans 18 amino acids. CDR1 LNHNV and CDR2 YYDKDF come from the germline V gene (reference sequence). CDR3 in amino acids: CDTSRATFLYGSDEKLFF. The DNA for the CDR3 is TGTGACACCAGCAGAGCGACTTTTTTATACGGAAGCGATGAAAAACTGTTTTTT.

A note on this clonotype: A much larger clone is a single base away; this may be a read error. This chain connects TRBV20-1 to TRBJ2-2; 9 bases line up with TRBD2. The CDR3 totals 17 residues. Germline V gives CDR1 DFQATT, CDR2 SNEGSKA (reference sequence). The DNA of the CDR3 is TGCTGTGCTAGAGATTCCATAGCGGGAGCGAACACCGGGGAGCTGTTTTTT. Translating it yields CCARDSIAGANTGELFF.

Remarks on this clonotype: A single base separates this from a much larger clone, so it may be a read error. The chain employs TRBV12-3 or TRBV12-4 and TRBJ2-7; D perhaps matches TRBD2 (6 bases). The CDR3 spans 13 residues. The CDR3 sequence: CASSFMGGYEQSF. CDR3 in DNA: TGTGCCAGCAGTTTCATGGGGGGTTACGAGCAGTCCTTC.

In this sample, this clonotype turned up many times. This rearrangement joins TRBV29-1 to TRBJ2-3; D unresolved. Per germline, CDR1 SQVTM and CDR2 ANQGSEA. The V end was cut by 6 bases, the J end by 6 bases, with 7 bases between. The CDR3 totals 10 residues. CDR3 residues: CSVALDTQYF. CDR3 DNA sequence: TGCAGCGTGGCCTTGGATACGCAGTATTTT.

This clonotype was observed many times. The chain links TRBV5-1 to TRBJ2-6, with 10 positions matching TRBD1. Germline V gives CDR1 SGHRS, CDR2 YFSETQ. There are 18 residues in the CDR3. Trimming cost V 6 bases and J 0 bases; bases outside gene matches: 9. Here the CDR3 DNA reads TGCGCCAGCACCAACCGGGACAGGGGACCCTCTGGGGCCAACGTCCTGACTTTC. This encodes CASTNRDRGPSGANVLTF.

This clonotype occurred a few times. The V and J genes are TRBV5-1 and TRBJ1-5; D call uncertain. Germline-derived CDR1 and CDR2 are SGHRS and YFSETQ. The length of the CDR3 is 15 residues. Between the trimmed V and J ends, which lost 0 bases and 0 bases, there was a span of 7 bases. The CDR3 here is CASSLEPNSNQPQHF. The CDR3 DNA is TGCGCCAGCAGCTTGGAACCGAATAGCAATCAGCCCCAGCATTTT.

In its sample, this clonotype was seen many times. The chain has TRBV10-3 and TRBJ2-1; 8 positions agree with TRBD2. The CDR3 runs 16 residues. Germline values: CDR1 ENHRY, CDR2 SYGVKD. Losses at the gene ends were 0 bases for V and 0 bases for J; bases not matched to a gene: 1. The CDR3: CAISESGTSSYNEQFF. Written as DNA, the CDR3 is TGTGCCATCAGTGAGTCTGGGACTAGCTCCTACAATGAGCAGTTCTTC.

This clonotype came up many times. The gene calls are TRBV7-7 and TRBJ2-7; D possibly corresponds to TRBD2 (6 bases). In germline, CDR1 is SSHAT, CDR2 FNYEAQ (reference sequence). V lost 5 bases to trimming and J lost 3 bases, with 17 bases between them. CDR3 length: 15 amino acids. This CDR3 reads CASSPGTGLNYEQYF. DNA of the CDR3: TGTGCCAGCAGCCCAGGGACTGGACTAAACTACGAGCAGTACTTC.